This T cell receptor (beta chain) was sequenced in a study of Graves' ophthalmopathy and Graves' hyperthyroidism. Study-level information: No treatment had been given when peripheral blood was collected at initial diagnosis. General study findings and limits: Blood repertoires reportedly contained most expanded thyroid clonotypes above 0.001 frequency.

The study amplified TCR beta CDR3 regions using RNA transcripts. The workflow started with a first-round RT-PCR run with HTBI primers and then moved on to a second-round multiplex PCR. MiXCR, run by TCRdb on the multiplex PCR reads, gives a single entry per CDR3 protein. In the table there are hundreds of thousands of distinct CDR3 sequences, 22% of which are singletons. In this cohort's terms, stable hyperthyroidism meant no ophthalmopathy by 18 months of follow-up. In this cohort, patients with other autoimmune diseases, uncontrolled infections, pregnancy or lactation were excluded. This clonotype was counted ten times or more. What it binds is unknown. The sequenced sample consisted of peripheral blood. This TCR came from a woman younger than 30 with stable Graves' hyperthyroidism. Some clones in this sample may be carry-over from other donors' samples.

The CDR3 loop reads CASSLFGEHYGYTF. The CDR3 DNA reads as TGTGCCAGCAGCTTATTTGGGGAGCACTATGGCTACACCTTC. The chain uses TRBV11-1 and TRBJ1-2; D remains unclear. CDR1 and CDR2 from the germline V gene are SGHAT and FQDESV (reference sequence). The CDR3 spans 14 residues. V was cut by 2 bases and J by 3 bases, with 10 bases left in between. The complete variable domain, with remaining parts taken from reference TRBV11-1 and TRBJ1-2, reads EAEVAQSPRYKITEKSQAVAFWCDPISGHATLYWYRQILGQGPELLVQFQDESVVDDSQLPKDRFSAERLKGVDSTLKIQPAELGDSAMYLCASSLFGEHYGYTFGSGTRLTVV.